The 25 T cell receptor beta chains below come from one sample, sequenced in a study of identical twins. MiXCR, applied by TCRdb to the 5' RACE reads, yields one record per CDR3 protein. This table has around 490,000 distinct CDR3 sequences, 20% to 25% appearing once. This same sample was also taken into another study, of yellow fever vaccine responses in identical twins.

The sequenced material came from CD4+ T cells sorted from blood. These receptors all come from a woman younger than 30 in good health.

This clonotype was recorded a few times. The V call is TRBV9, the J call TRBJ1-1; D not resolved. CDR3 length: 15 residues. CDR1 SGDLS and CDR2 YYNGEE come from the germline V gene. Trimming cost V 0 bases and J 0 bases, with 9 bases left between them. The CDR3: CASSVDSEVNTEAFF. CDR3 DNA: TGTGCCAGCAGCGTAGACTCGGAGGTGAACACTGAAGCTTTCTTT.

The CDR3 sequence is CATSRGGQTYNEQFF. The CDR3 region has the DNA TGTGCCACCAGCAGAGGTGGACAAACCTACAATGAGCAGTTCTTC. The rearrangement links TRBV15 to TRBJ2-1; TRBD1 is a possible D gene (5 bases). This CDR3 region has 15 residues. Trimming left V 1 base short and J 2 bases short, with 9 bases between. Germline V lookup: CDR1 LNHNV, CDR2 YYDKDF (reference sequence).

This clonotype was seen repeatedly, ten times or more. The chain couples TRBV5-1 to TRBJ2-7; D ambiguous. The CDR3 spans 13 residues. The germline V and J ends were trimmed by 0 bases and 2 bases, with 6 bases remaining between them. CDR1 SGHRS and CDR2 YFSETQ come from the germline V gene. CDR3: CASSLDNAYEQYF. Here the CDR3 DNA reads TGCGCCAGCAGCTTGGACAACGCCTACGAGCAGTACTTC. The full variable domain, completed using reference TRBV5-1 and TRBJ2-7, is KAGVTQTPRYLIKTRGQQVTLSCSPISGHRSVSWYQQTPGQGLQFLFEYFSETQRNKGNFPGRFSGRQFSNSRSEMNVSTLELGDSALYLCASSLDNAYEQYFGPGTRLTVT.

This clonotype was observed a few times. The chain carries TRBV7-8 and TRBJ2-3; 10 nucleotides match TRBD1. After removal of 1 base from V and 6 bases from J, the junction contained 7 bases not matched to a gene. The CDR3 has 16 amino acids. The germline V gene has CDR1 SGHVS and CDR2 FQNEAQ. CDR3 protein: CASSLVGTGASDTQYF. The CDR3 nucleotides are TGTGCCAGCAGCTTAGTTGGGACAGGGGCATCGGATACGCAGTATTTT.

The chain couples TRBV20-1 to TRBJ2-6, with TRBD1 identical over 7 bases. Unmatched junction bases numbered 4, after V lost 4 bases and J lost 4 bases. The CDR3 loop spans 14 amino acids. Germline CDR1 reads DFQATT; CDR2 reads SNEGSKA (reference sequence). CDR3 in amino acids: CSAITGAGANVLTF. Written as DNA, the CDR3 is TGCAGTGCTATCACAGGGGCCGGGGCCAACGTCCTGACTTTC.

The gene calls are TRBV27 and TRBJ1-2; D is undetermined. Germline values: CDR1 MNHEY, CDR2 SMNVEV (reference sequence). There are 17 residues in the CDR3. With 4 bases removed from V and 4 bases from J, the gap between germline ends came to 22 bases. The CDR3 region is CASSSRSPEEGLYGYTF. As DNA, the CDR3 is TGTGCCAGCAGTTCCAGGTCCCCCGAAGAAGGACTCTATGGCTACACCTTC.

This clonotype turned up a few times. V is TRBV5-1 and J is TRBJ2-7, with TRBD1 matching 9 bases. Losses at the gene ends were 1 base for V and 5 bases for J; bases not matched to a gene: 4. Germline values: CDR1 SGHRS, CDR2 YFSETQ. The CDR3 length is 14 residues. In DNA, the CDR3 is TGCGCCAGCAGCTTGACCGGGACAGGGAACGAGCAGTACTTC. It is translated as CASSLTGTGNEQYF.

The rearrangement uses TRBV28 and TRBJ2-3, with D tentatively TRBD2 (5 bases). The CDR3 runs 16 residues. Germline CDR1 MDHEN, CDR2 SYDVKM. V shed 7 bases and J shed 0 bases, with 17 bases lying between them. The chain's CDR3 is CASTRDGGRSTDTQYF. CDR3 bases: TGTGCCAGCACGAGGGATGGCGGCCGTAGCACAGATACGCAGTATTTT.

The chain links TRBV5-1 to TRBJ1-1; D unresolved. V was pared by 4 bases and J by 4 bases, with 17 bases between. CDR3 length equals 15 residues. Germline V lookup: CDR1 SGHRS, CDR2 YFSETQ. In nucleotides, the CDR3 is TGCGCCAGCAGCCAATCCGGGTGGTCTGCCACTGAAGCTTTCTTT. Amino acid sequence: CASSQSGWSATEAFF. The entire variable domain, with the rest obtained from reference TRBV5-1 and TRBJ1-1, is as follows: KAGVTQTPRYLIKTRGQQVTLSCSPISGHRSVSWYQQTPGQGLQFLFEYFSETQRNKGNFPGRFSGRQFSNSRSEMNVSTLELGDSALYLCASSQSGWSATEAFFGQGTRLTVV.

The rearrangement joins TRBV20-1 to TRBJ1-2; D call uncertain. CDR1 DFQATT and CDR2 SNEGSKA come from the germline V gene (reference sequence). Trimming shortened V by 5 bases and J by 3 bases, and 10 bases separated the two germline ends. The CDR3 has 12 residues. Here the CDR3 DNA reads TGCAGTGCTGGCCCCTCGGACTATGGCTACACCTTC. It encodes CSAGPSDYGYTF.

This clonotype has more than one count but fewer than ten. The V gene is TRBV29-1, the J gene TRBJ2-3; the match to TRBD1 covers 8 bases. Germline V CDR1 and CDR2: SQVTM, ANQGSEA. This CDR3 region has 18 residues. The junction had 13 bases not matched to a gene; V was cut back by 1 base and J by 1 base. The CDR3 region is CSVEGLPGQAGGTDTQYF. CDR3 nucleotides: TGCAGCGTTGAAGGGCTCCCGGGACAGGCTGGCGGCACAGATACGCAGTATTTT.

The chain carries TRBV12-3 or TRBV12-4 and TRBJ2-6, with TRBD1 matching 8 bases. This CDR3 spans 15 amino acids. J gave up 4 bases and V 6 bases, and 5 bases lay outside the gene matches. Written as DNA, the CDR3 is TGTGCCAGCAGCCCCAGGGGGCAAGGGGCCAACGTCCTGACTTTC. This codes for CASSPRGQGANVLTF.

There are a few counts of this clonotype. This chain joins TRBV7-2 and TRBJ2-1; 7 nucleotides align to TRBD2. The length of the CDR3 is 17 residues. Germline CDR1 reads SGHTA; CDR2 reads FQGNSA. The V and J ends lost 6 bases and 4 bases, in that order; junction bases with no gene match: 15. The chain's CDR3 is CASRGVGGSELYNEQFF. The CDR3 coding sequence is TGTGCCAGCAGAGGAGTTGGCGGGAGTGAACTGTACAATGAGCAGTTCTTC.

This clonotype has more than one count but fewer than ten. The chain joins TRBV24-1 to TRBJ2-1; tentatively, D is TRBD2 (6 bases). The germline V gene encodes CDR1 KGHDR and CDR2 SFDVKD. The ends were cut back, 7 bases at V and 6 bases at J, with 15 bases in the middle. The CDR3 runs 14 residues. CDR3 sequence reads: CATRAGSGGNEQFF. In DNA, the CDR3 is TGTGCCACCAGGGCCGGTAGCGGCGGCAATGAGCAGTTCTTC.

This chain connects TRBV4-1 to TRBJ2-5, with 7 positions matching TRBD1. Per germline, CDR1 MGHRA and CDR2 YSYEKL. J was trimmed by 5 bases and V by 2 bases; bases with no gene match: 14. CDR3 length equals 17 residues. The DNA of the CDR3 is TGCGCCAGCAGCCAACAGACAGTGGTGAGCAGGGGGGAGACCCAGTACTTC. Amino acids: CASSQQTVVSRGETQYF.

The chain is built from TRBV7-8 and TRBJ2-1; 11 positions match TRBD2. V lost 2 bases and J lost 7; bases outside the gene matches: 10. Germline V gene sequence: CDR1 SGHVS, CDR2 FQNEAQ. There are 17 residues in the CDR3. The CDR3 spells CASSLQTSGMRLNEQFF. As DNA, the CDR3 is TGTGCCAGCAGCTTACAGACTAGCGGGATGAGGCTTAATGAGCAGTTCTTC.

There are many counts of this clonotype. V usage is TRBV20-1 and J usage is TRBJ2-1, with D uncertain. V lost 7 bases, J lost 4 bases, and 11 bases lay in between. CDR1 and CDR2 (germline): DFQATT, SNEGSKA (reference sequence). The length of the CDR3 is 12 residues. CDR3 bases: TGCAGTGTAAACCGAAATTACAATGAGCAGTTCTTC. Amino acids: CSVNRNYNEQFF.

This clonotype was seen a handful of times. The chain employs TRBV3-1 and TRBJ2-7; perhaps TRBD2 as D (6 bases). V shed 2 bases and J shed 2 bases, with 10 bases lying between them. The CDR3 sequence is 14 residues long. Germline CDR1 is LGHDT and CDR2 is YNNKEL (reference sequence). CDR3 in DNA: TGTGCCAGCAGCCAAAGTTTAGCGGCCTACGAGCAGTACTTC. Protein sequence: CASSQSLAAYEQYF.

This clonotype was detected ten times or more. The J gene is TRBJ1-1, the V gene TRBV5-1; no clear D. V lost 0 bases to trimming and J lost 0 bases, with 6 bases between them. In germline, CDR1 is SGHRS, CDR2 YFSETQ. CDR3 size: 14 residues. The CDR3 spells CASSLGSLNTEAFF. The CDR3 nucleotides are TGCGCCAGCAGCTTGGGCAGCTTGAACACTGAAGCTTTCTTT.

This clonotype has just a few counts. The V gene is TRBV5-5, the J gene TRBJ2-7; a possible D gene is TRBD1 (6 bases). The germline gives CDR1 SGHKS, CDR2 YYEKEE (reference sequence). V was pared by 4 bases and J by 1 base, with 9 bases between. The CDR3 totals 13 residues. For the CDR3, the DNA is TGTGCCAGCAGCAAGGACAGATCCTACGAGCAGTACGTC. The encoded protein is CASSKDRSYEQYV.

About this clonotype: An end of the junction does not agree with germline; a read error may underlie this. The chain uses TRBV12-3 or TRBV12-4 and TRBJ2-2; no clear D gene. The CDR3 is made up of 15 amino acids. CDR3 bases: TGTGCCAGCAGTTTAGCGGGAACGAACACCAGGGAGCTGTTTTTT. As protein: CASSLAGTNTRELFF.

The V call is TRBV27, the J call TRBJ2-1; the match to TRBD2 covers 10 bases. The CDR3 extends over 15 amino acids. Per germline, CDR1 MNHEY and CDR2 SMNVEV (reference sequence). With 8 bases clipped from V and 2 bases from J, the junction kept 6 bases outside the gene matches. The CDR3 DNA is TGTGCCAGCCAGAGCGGGAGGGGAGCCTACAATGAGCAGTTCTTC. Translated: CASQSGRGAYNEQFF.

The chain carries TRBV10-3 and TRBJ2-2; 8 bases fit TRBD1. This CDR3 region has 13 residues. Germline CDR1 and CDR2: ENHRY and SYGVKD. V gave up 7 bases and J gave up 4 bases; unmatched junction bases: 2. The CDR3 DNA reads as TGTGCCATCAAGGACAGGGTCACCGGGGAGCTGTTTTTT. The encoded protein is CAIKDRVTGELFF.

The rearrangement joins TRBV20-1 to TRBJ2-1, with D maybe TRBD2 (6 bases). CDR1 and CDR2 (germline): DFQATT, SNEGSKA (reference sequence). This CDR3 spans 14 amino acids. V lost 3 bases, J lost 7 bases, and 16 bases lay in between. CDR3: CSARGAGPGNEQFF. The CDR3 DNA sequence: TGCAGTGCTAGGGGTGCGGGGCCGGGGAATGAGCAGTTCTTC.

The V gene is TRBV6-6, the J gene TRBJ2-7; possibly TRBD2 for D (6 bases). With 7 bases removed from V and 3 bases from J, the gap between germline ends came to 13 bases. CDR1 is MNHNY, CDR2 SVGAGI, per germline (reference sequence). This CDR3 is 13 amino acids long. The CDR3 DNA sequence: TGTGCCAGCACCTGGGGGGTGGGCTACGAGCAGTACGTC. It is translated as CASTWGVGYEQYV.